This record concerns one T cell receptor beta chain sequence. Its antigen remains unidentified. Unique molecular identifiers tagged the TCR beta cDNA libraries. Each CDR3 protein is one row after TCRdb ran MiXCR on the PCR reads. The data contain roughly 800,000 distinct CDR3 sequences, less than 35% of them singletons. Germline V gives CDR1 DFQATT, CDR2 SNEGSKA (reference sequence). Losses at the gene ends were 2 bases for V and 8 bases for J; bases not matched to a gene: 12. The CDR3 length is 15 residues. This sample is part of a study of post-analysis software for immune sequencing data. Background on the study: Progressive-relapsing, secondary progressive and relapsing-remitting multiple sclerosis were among the disease courses included.

Study-level points and caveats: Relative to controls, patients had a handful of TRBV segments at higher frequency, with TRBV5-6, TRBV5-1 and TRBV20-1 among these.

The specimen was blood. The chain employs TRBV20-1 and TRBJ1-2; 9 bases align to TRBD1. The TCR was taken from a girl aged 10 to 17 with multiple sclerosis. CDR3 amino acids: CSARPGQGSAGGYTF. CDR3 nucleotide sequence: TGCAGTGCTAGACCGGGACAGGGCTCGGCGGGAGGCTACACCTTC.